This TCR beta chain was captured in a study of T cell responses to AZD1222 COVID-19 vaccine. Study summary: The study pooled second doses at about 4 or about 12 weeks.

Study results and caveats: Donors, mostly white British, included more females; clonal diversity was possibly underestimated. Vaccine-related CD4 TCRs covered spike, predominating at 160-218 and 743-854. With two AZD1222 doses given, Spike-specific TCR breadth and depth both rose.

The CDR3 is made up of 15 amino acids. The germline V gene encodes CDR1 SGHKS and CDR2 YYEKEE (reference sequence). After removal of 4 bases from V and 9 bases from J, the junction contained 5 bases not matched to a gene. A note on this clone: Its target is unknown.

Some clones are missing from TCRdb's copy, which holds only in-frame ones; the method was immunoSEQ multiplex PCR. The sample has 150,000 to 200,000 clones, 85% to 90% seen once; the top ten hold approximately 8%. The chain recombines TRBV5-5 with TRBJ2-1, with TRBD2 matching 15 bases. The sequences come from peripheral blood, collected on day 0 of AZD1222 vaccination. The TCR comes from an adult in good health. CDR3 bases: TGTGCCAGCAGCCGGACTAGCGGGGGGGCTCGTGAGCAGTTCTTC. This encodes CASSRTSGGAREQFF. The entire variable domain, with the rest obtained from reference TRBV5-5 and TRBJ2-1, is as follows: DAGVTQSPTHLIKTRGQQVTLRCSPISGHKSVSWYQQVLGQGPQFIFQYYEKEERGRGNFPDRFSARQFPNYSSELNVNALLLGDSALYLCASSRTSGGAREQFFGPGTRLTVL.